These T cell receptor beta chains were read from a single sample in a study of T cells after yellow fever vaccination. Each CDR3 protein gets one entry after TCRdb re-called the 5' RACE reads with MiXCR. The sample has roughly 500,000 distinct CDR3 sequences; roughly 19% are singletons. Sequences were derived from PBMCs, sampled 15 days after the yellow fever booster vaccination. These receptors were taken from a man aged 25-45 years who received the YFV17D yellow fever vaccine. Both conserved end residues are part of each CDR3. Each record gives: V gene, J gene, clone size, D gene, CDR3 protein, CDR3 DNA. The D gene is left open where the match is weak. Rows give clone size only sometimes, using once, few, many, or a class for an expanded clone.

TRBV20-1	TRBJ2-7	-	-	CSARDPDSEQYF	TGCAGTGCTAGAGATCCCGACAGCGAGCAGTACTTC
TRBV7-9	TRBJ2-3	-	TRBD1	CASLTGTGSTDTQYF	TGTGCCAGTCTTACCGGGACAGGGAGCACAGATACGCAGTATTTT
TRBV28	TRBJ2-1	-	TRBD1	CASSFMTGGRSEQFF	TGTGCCAGCAGTTTTATGACAGGGGGCCGATCCGAGCAGTTCTTC
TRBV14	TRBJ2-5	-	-	CASSQDSAVPQYF	TGTGCCAGCAGCCAAGATTCAGCCGTTCCCCAGTACTTC
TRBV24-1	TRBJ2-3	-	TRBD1	CATSDLSQGRADTQYF	TGTGCCACCAGTGATTTGTCACAGGGGAGAGCAGATACGCAGTATTTT
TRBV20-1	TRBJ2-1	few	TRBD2	CSALGTSVREQFF	TGCAGTGCTCTGGGGACTAGCGTTCGAGAGCAGTTCTTC
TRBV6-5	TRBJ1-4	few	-	CASSWQPVATNEKLFF	TGTGCCAGCAGTTGGCAGCCCGTTGCAACTAATGAAAAACTGTTTTTT
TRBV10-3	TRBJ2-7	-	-	CAISESEARVNF	TGTGCCATCAGTGAGTCGGAGGCTAGGGTGAACTTC
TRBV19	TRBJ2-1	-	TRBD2	CASSIVGRANEQFF	TGTGCCAGTAGTATAGTGGGGAGGGCCAATGAGCAGTTCTTC
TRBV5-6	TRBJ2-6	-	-	CASSFRGSGANVLTF	TGTGCCAGCAGCTTTAGAGGCTCTGGGGCCAACGTCCTGACTTTC
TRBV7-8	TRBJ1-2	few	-	CASSLARGEDGYTF	TGTGCCAGCAGCTTAGCGAGGGGTGAGGATGGCTACACCTTC
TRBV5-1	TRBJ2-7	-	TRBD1	CASSLADRGYEQYF	TGCGCCAGCAGCTTGGCCGACAGGGGTTACGAGCAGTACTTC
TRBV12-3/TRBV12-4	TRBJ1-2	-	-	CASSFTGNGYTF	TGTGCCAGCAGTTTCACAGGGAATGGCTACACCTTC
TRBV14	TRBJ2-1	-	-	CASSQAPRIQQFF	TGTGCCAGCAGCCAAGCCCCACGCATTCAGCAGTTCTTC
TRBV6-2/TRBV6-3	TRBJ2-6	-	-	CASGYSPGSGANVLTF	TGTGCCAGCGGATACAGTCCAGGCTCTGGGGCCAACGTCCTGACTTTC
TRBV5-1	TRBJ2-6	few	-	CASTPSSGANVLTF	TGCGCCAGCACCCCCAGCTCTGGGGCCAACGTCCTGACTTTC
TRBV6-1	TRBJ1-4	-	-	CASSEGRRGEKLFF	TGTGCCAGCAGTGAAGGTCGTAGGGGTGAAAAACTGTTTTTT
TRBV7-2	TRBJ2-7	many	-	CASSWDPTGRYEQYF	TGTGCCAGCAGCTGGGATCCGACGGGGAGGTACGAGCAGTACTTC
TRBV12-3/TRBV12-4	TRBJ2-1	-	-	CASSLGGKEQFF	TGTGCCAGCAGTTTAGGAGGTAAAGAGCAGTTCTTC
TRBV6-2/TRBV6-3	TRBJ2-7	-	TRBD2	CASSKAGGVYEQYF	TGTGCCAGCAGCAAAGCGGGAGGCGTTTACGAGCAGTACTTC
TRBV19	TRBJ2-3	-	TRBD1	CASRTTGGSDTQYF	TGTGCCAGTAGGACGACAGGGGGTTCAGATACGCAGTATTTT
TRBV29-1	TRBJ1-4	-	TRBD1	CSAGQGYEKLFF	TGCAGCGCGGGACAGGGGTATGAAAAACTGTTTTTT
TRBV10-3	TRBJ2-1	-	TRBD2	CAISEGTSANNEQFF	TGTGCCATCAGTGAGGGGACTAGCGCAAACAATGAGCAGTTCTTC
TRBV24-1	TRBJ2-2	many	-	CATSDRTTRPGAFTGELFF	TGTGCCACCAGTGACCGGACGACTAGGCCGGGAGCTTTTACCGGGGAGCTGTTTTTT
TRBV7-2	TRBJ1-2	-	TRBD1	CASSGDSGRLGYTF	TGTGCCAGCAGCGGGGACAGCGGTAGGCTTGGCTACACCTTC
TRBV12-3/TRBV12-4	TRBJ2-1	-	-	CDSSLGLPGDNEQFF	TGTGACAGCAGTTTGGGTCTCCCGGGTGACAATGAGCAGTTCTTC
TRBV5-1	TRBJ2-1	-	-	CASSPAFREFRNEQFF	TGCGCCAGCAGCCCAGCCTTCCGGGAGTTTAGGAATGAGCAGTTCTTC
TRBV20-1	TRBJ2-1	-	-	CSARVEGGATNEQFF	TGCAGTGCTAGAGTTGAGGGGGGCGCGACTAATGAGCAGTTCTTC
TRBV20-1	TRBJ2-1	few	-	CSARDSGGTNEQFF	TGCAGTGCTAGAGATTCTGGGGGGACCAATGAGCAGTTCTTC
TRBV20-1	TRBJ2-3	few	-	CSAQFSTDTQYF	TGCAGTGCTCAGTTCAGCACAGATACGCAGTATTTT
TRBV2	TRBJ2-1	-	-	CASSEASRGNEQFF	TGTGCCAGCAGTGAAGCGTCACGGGGGAATGAGCAGTTCTTC
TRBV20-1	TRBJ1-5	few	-	CSARSGAIGNQPQHF	TGCAGTGCTCGGTCGGGGGCGATCGGCAATCAGCCCCAGCATTTT
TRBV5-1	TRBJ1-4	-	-	CASSPSDREKLFF	TGCGCCAGCAGCCCGTCGGACCGTGAAAAACTGTTTTTT
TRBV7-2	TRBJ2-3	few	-	CASSLTVDTQYF	TGTGCCAGCAGCTTGACCGTAGATACGCAGTATTTT
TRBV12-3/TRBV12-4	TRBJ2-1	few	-	CASRLRLTRYNEQFF	TGTGCCAGCAGACTCAGACTAACCCGCTACAATGAGCAGTTCTTC
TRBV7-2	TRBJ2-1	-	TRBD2	CASSFLTSRYNEQFF	TGTGCCAGCAGCTTTTTGACTAGCCGTTACAATGAGCAGTTCTTC
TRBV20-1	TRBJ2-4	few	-	CSARGLSGIQYF	TGCAGTGCTAGAGGCCTCTCCGGCATTCAGTACTTC
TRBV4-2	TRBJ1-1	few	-	CASSQVQGEDTEAFF	TGTGCCAGCAGCCAAGTCCAAGGGGAGGACACTGAAGCTTTCTTT
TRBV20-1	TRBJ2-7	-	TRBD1	CSAQPGQGAYEQYF	TGCAGTGCGCAACCGGGACAGGGGGCTTACGAGCAGTACTTC
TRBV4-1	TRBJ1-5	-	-	CASSRMDSQPQHF	TGCGCCAGCAGCCGGATGGACAGCCAGCCCCAGCATTTT
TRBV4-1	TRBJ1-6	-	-	CASSQVGVVGNSPLHF	TGCGCCAGCAGCCAAGTCGGGGTGGTCGGGAATTCACCCCTCCACTTT
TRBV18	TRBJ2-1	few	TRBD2	CASSPARVAGGNEQFF	TGTGCCAGCTCACCGGCGCGCGTAGCGGGGGGCAATGAGCAGTTCTTC
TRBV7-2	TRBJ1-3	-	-	CASSFIPAGSGNTIYF	TGTGCCAGCAGCTTTATCCCCGCCGGCTCTGGAAACACCATATATTTT
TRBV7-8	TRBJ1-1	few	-	CASSSGTMDVGTEAFF	TGTGCCAGCAGCAGCGGGACGATGGACGTCGGCACTGAAGCTTTCTTT
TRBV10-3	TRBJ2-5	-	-	CAISESAAQETQYF	TGTGCCATCAGTGAGTCGGCGGCCCAAGAGACCCAGTACTTC
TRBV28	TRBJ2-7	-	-	CASSLETGRRLYF	TGTGCCAGCAGTTTAGAAACAGGGAGGAGGCTGTACTTC
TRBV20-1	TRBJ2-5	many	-	CSARTVQETQYF	TGCAGTGCGAGGACAGTCCAAGAGACCCAGTACTTC
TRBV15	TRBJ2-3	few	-	CATSRDSGSITDTQYF	TGTGCCACCAGCAGAGATAGCGGTTCGATCACAGATACGCAGTATTTT
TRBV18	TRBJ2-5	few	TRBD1	CASSGQGPEETQYF	TGTGCCAGCTCAGGACAGGGGCCCGAAGAGACCCAGTACTTC
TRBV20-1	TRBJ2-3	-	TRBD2	CSARAPSGITDTQYF	TGCAGTGCTAGAGCTCCTAGCGGTATCACAGATACGCAGTATTTT
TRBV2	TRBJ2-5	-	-	CASSASGLGETQYF	TGTGCCAGCAGTGCTAGTGGGCTGGGGGAGACCCAGTACTTC
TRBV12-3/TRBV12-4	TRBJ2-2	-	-	CASSSSVSRELFF	-
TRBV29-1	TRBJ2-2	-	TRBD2	CSVEGTGGTGELFF	TGCAGCGTTGAAGGGACGGGAGGGACCGGGGAGCTGTTTTTT
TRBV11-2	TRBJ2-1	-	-	CASSSGPSDADEQFF	TGTGCCAGCAGCTCCGGCCCCTCAGATGCAGATGAGCAGTTCTTC